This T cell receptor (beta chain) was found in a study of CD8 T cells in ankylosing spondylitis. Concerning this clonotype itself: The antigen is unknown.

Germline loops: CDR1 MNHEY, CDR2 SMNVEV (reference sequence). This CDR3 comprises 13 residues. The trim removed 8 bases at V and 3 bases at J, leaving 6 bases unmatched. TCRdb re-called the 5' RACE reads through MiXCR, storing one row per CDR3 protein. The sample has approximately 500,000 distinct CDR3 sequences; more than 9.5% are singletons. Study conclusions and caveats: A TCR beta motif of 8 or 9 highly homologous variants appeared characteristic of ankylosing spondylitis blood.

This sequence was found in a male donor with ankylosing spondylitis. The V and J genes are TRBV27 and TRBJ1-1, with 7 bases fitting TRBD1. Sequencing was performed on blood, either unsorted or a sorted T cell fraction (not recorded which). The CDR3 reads CASHRGSDTEAFF. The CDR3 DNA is TGTGCCAGCCACAGGGGATCGGACACTGAAGCTTTCTTT.